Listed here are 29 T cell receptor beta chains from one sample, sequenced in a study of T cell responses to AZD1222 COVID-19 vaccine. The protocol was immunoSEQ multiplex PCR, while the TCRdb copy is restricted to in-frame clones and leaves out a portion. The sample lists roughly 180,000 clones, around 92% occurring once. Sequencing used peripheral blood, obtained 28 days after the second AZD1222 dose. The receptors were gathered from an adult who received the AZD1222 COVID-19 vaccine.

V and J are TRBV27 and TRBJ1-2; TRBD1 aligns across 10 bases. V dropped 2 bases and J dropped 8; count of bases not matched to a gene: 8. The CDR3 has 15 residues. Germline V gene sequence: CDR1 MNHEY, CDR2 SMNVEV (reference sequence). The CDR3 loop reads CASSLGPGTGDGYTF. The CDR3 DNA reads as TGTGCCAGCAGTTTAGGCCCCGGGACAGGGGACGGCTACACCTTC.

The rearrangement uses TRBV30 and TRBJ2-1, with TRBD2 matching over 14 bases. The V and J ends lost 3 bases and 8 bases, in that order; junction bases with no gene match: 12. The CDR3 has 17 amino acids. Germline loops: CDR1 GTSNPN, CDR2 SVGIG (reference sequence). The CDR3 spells CAWRRTLGTSGRHEQFF. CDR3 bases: TGTGCCTGGAGGAGGACCTTAGGGACTAGCGGGAGACATGAGCAGTTCTTC.

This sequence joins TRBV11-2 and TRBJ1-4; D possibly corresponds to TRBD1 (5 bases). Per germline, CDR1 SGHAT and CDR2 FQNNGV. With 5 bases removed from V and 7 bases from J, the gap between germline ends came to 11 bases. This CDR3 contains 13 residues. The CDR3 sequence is CASSPRRGEKLFF. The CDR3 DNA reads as TGTGCCAGCAGCCCACGTAGGGGTGAAAAACTGTTTTTT.

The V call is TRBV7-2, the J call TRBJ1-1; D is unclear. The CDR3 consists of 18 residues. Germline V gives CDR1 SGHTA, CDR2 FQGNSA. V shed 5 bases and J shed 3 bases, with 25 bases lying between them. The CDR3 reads CASSPRVGRAGRDTEAFF. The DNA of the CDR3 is TGTGCCAGCAGCCCTAGGGTAGGTCGGGCAGGTCGTGACACTGAAGCTTTCTTT.

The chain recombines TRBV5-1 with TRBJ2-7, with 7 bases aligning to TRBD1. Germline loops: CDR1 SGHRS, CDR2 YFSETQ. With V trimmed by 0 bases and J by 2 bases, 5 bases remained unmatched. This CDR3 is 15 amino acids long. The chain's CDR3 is CASSLALGQAYEQYF. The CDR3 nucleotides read TGCGCCAGCAGCTTGGCCCTCGGACAGGCCTACGAGCAGTACTTC.

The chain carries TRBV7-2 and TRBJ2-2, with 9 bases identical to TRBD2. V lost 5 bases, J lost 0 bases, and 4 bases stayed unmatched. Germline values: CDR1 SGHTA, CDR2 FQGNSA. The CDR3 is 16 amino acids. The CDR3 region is CASSPVAGANTGELFF. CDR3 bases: TGTGCCAGCAGCCCCGTAGCGGGAGCGAACACCGGGGAGCTGTTTTTT. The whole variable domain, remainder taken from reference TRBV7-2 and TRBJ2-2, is GAGVSQSPSNKVTEKGKDVELRCDPISGHTALYWYRQSLGQGLEFLIYFQGNSAPDKSGLPSDRFSAERTGGSVSTLTIQRTQQEDSAVYLCASSPVAGANTGELFFGEGSRLTVL.

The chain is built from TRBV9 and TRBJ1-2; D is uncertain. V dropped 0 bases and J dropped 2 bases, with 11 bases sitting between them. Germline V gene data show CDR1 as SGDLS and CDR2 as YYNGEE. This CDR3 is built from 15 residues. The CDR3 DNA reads TGTGCCAGCAGCGTAGCGACCTCGGGCAACTATGGCTACACCTTC. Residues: CASSVATSGNYGYTF.

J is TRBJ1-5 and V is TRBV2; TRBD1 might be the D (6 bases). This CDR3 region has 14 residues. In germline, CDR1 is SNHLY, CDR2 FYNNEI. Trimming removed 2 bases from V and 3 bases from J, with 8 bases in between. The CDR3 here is CASSERGYNQPQHF. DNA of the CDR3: TGTGCCAGCAGTGAAAGGGGGTACAATCAGCCCCAGCATTTT.

The CDR3 DNA reads as TGTGCCAGCAGCTACGTGACAGGGAGCACAGATACGCAGTATTTT. As protein: CASSYVTGSTDTQYF. The chain has TRBV5-5 and TRBJ2-3; TRBD1 matches at 7 bases. The CDR3 spans 15 residues. The junction had 4 bases not matched to a gene; V was cut back by 3 bases and J by 0 bases. Germline V lookup: CDR1 SGHKS, CDR2 YYEKEE (reference sequence). Together with reference TRBV5-5 and TRBJ2-3, the CDR3 gives the full variable domain: DAGVTQSPTHLIKTRGQQVTLRCSPISGHKSVSWYQQVLGQGPQFIFQYYEKEERGRGNFPDRFSARQFPNYSSELNVNALLLGDSALYLCASSYVTGSTDTQYFGPGTRLTVL.

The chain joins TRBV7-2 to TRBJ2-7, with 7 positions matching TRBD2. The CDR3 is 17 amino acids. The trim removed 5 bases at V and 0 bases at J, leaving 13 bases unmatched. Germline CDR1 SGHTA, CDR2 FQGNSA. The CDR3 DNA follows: TGTGCCAGCAGCCTCAACGGGGGGTACGCAAACTCCTACGAGCAGTACTTC. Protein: CASSLNGGYANSYEQYF.

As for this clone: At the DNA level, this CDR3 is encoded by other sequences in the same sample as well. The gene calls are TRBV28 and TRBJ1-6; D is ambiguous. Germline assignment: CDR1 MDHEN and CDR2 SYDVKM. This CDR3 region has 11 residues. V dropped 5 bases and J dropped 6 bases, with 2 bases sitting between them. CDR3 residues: CASSSNSPLHF. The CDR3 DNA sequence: TGTGCCAGCAGTAGTAATTCACCCCTCCACTTT. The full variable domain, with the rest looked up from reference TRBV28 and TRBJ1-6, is DVKVTQSSRYLVKRTGEKVFLECVQDMDHENMFWYRQDPGLGLRLIYFSYDVKMKEKGDIPEGYSVSREKKERFSLILESASTNQTSMYLCASSSNSPLHFGNGTRLTVT.

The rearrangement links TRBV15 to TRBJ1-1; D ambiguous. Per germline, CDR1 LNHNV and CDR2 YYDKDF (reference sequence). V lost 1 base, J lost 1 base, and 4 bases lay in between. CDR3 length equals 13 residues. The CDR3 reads CATSRGGNTEAFF. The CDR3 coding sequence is TGTGCCACCAGCAGAGGGGGGAACACTGAAGCTTTCTTT. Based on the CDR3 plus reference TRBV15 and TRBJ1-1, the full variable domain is DAMVIQNPRYQVTQFGKPVTLSCSQTLNHNVMYWYQQKSSQAPKLLFHYYDKDFNNEADTPDNFQSRRPNTSFCFLDIRSPGLGDTAMYLCATSRGGNTEAFFGQGTRLTVV.

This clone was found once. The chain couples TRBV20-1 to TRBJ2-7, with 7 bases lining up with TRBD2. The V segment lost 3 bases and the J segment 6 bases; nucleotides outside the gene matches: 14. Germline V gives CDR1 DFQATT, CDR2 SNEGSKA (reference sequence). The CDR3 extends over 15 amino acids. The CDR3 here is CSASLLAAPLREQYF. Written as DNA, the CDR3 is TGCAGTGCTAGTCTCCTAGCGGCTCCGTTACGCGAGCAGTACTTC.

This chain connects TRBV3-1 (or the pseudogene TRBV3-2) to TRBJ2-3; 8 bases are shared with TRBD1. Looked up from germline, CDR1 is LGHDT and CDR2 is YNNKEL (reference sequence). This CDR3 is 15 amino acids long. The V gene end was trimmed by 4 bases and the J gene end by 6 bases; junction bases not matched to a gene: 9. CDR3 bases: TGTGCCAGCAGCCTTCGGACAGGGACTCGGGATACGCAGTATTTT. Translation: CASSLRTGTRDTQYF.

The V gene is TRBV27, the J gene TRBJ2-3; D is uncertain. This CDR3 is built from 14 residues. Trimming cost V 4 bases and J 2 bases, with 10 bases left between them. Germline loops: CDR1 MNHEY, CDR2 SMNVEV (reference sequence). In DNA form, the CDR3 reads TGTGCCAGCAGTTCGGTCCCGCTCACAGATACGCAGTATTTT. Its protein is CASSSVPLTDTQYF.

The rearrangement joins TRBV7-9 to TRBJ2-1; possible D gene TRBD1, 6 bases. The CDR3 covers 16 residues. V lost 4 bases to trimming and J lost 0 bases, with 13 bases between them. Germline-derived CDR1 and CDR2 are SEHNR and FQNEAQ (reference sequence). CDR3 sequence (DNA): TGTGCCAGCAGCTCCCTTAGGGGGAGCTCCTACAATGAGCAGTTCTTC. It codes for CASSSLRGSSYNEQFF. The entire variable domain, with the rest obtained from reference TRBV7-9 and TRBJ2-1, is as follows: DTGVSQNPRHKITKRGQNVTFRCDPISEHNRLYWYRQTLGQGPEFLTYFQNEAQLEKSRLLSDRFSAERPKGSFSTLEIQRTEQGDSAMYLCASSSLRGSSYNEQFFGPGTRLTVL.

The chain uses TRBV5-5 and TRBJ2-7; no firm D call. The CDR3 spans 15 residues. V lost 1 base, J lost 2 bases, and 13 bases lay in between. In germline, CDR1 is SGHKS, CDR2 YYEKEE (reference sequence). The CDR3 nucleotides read TGTGCCAGCAGCTTGAATTCCGCGGTGGCCTACGAGCAGTACTTC. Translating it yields CASSLNSAVAYEQYF.

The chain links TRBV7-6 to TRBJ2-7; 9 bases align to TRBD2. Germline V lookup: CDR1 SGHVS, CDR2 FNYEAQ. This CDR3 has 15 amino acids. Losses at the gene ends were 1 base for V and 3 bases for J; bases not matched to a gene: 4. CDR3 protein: CASSLGLAGNYEQYF. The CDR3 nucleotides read TGTGCCAGCAGCTTAGGTCTAGCGGGGAACTACGAGCAGTACTTC.

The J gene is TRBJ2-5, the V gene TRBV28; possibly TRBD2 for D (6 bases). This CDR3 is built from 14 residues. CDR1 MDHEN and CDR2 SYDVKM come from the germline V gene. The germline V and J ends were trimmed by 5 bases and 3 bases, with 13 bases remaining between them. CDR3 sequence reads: CASSVGGIKETQYF. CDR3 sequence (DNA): TGTGCCAGCAGTGTCGGAGGGATAAAAGAGACCCAGTACTTC.

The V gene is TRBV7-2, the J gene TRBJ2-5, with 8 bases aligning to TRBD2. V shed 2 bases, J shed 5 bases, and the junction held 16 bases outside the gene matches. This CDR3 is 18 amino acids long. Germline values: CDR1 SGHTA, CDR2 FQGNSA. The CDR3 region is CASSLKITSGTSGETQYF. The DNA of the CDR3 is TGTGCCAGCAGCTTAAAAATAACTTCCGGGACTAGTGGGGAGACCCAGTACTTC.

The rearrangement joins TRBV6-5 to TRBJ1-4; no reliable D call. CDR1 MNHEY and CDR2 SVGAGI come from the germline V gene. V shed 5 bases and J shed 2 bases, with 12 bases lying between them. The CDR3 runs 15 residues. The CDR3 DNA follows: TGTGCCAGCAGTCCCCATCCAGCTACTAATGAAAAACTGTTTTTT. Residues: CASSPHPATNEKLFF.

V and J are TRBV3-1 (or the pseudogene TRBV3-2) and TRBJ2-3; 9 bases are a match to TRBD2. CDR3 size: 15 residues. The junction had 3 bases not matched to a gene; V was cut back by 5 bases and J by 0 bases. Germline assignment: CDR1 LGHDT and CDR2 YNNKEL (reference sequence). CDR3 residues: CASSFTSGSTDTQYF. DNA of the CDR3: TGTGCCAGCAGCTTTACTAGCGGGAGCACAGATACGCAGTATTTT.

The chain's CDR3 is CASGPLTGADRISGNTIYF. CDR3 coding DNA: TGTGCTAGTGGCCCGTTAACCGGGGCGGACAGAATCTCTGGAAACACCATATATTTT. The chain joins TRBV12-5 to TRBJ1-3; tentative D call: TRBD1 (6 bases). The CDR3 length is 19 residues. The germline V and J ends were trimmed by 6 bases and 0 bases, with 24 bases remaining between them. In germline, CDR1 is LGHNT, CDR2 FRNRAP. Looking up the rest from reference TRBV12-5 and TRBJ1-3 gives the full variable domain: DARVTQTPRHKVTEMGQEVTMRCQPILGHNTVFWYRQTMMQGLELLAYFRNRAPLDDSGMPKDRFSAEMPDATLATLKIQPSEPRDSAVYFCASGPLTGADRISGNTIYFGEGSWLTVV.

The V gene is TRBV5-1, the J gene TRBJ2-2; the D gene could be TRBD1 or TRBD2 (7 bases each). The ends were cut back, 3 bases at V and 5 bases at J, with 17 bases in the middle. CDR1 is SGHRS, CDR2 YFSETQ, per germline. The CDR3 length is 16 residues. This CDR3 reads CASSSGGLTGTGELFF. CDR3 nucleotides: TGCGCCAGCAGCTCCGGGGGGTTGACAGGGACCGGGGAGCTGTTTTTT.

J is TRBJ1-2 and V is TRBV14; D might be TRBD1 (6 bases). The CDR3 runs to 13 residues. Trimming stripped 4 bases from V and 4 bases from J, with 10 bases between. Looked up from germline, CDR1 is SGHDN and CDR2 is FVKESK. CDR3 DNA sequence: TGTGCCAGCAGCCTGGGACAAGTCTATGGCTACACCTTC. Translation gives CASSLGQVYGYTF.

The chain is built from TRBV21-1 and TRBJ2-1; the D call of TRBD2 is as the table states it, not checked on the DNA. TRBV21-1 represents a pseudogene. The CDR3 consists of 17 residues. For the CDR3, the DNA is TGTGCCAGCAGCACCCACCGACTAGGAAGCTCCTACAATGAGCAGTTCTTC. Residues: CASSTHRLGSSYNEQFF.

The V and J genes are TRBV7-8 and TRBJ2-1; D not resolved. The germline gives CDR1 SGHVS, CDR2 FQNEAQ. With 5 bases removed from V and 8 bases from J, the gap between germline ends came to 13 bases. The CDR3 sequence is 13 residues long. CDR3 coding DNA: TGTGCCAGCAGCCATTCCACTTGGGATGAGCAGTTCTTC. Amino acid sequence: CASSHSTWDEQFF.

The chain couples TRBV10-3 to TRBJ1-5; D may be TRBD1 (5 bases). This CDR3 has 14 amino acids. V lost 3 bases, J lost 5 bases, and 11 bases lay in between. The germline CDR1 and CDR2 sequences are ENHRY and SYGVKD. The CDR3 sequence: CAISDGGRDQPQHF. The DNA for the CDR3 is TGTGCCATCAGTGACGGGGGTAGGGATCAGCCCCAGCATTTT.

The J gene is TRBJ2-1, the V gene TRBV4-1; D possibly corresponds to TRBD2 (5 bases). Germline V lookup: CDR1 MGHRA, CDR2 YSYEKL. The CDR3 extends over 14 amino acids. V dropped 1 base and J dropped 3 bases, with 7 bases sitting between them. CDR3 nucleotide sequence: TGCGCCAGCAGCCAAGTCGGAGGCTACAATGAGCAGTTCTTC. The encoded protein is CASSQVGGYNEQFF.